This TCR beta chain comes out of a study of persistence of HIV-infected CD4 T cells. Study-wide context: Donors were ART-treated; their CMV- and Gag-responding CD4+ T cells were isolated.

With respect to this clone: Antigen unknown.

The stimulus was lysate of CMV-infected fibroblasts, roughly 9.2 ug/mL. Memory cells lacking CD40L and CD69 with high CD45RO were sorted. Plasma HIV-1 RNA stayed below 50 copies/mL for at least 4 years. Donors had CD4+ T cell counts above 400 cells/uL and were CMV-seropositive. Sequencing used immunoSEQ version 4 in survey mode. Each sample used up to 1 ug genomic DNA diluted to approximately 10 ng/uL. This table comes from immunoSEQ multiplex PCR, and its TCRdb copy is limited to in-frame clones, with some not included. Here the sample spans 46,000 or so clones, around 75% being singletons. This CDR3 comprises 12 residues. Germline CDR1 reads MNHEY; CDR2 reads SVGAGI. Trimming took 5 bases from V and 9 from J, leaving 14 bases between them.

The clonotype was recovered from an adult man with HIV who was CMV-seropositive. V usage is TRBV6-5 and J usage is TRBJ2-7; D possibly corresponds to TRBD2 (5 bases). The source material was CD4+ T cells sorted from PBMCs after roughly 18-hour stimulation, sampled from a patient who received antiretroviral therapy. This CDR3 is CASSRPGSGQYF. The CDR3 region has the DNA TGTGCCAGCAGTAGACCGGGCAGCGGGCAGTACTTC.